These 25 T cell receptor beta chains were sequenced from one sample in a study of molecular identifiers for immune sequencing clone quantification. TCRdb fed the PCR reads into MiXCR, producing one record per CDR3 protein. The repertoire holds some 320,000 distinct CDR3 sequences, 24% seen once, with approximately 0.74% in the top ten. Material: naive CD8+ T cells from blood, with Jurkat cell RNA spiked in. As to subset: FACS-sorted CD8+CD4-CCR7+CD45RA+ naive T cells. All receptors derive from a human donor in good health. Some libraries in this study had Jurkat cell RNA spiked in.

This clonotype was seen only once. This sequence joins TRBV11-2 and TRBJ2-3; 9 positions agree with TRBD2. The trim removed 5 bases at V and 7 bases at J, leaving 13 bases unmatched. The CDR3 runs to 16 residues. Germline CDR1 reads SGHAT; CDR2 reads FQNNGV. The CDR3 loop is CASSLRTSEIVNTQYF. CDR3 in DNA: TGTGCCAGCAGCCTGAGGACTAGCGAGATTGTAAATACGCAGTATTTT.

This chain joins TRBV6-5 and TRBJ2-5, with 7 bases that match TRBD1. The CDR3 totals 14 residues. Germline CDR1 reads MNHEY; CDR2 reads SVGAGI. The junction had 3 bases not matched to a gene; V was cut back by 1 base and J by 4 bases. Here the CDR3 reads CASSYFRGRETQYF. CDR3 nucleotides: TGTGCCAGCAGTTACTTTAGGGGGCGAGAGACCCAGTACTTC.

As concerns this clonotype: A read error is possible here, since a much larger clone lies one base away. V usage is TRBV7-9 and J usage is TRBJ2-7; 9 bases fit TRBD2. Per the germline V gene, CDR1 is SEHNR and CDR2 is FQNEAQ (reference sequence). CDR3 length: 15 amino acids. CDR3 DNA sequence: TGTGCCAGCAGCTTAGGTCTAGCGGGGACCTACAAGCAGTACTTC. The encoded protein is CASSLGLAGTYKQYF.

This clonotype was seen more than once but under ten times. The genes are TRBV4-1 and TRBJ2-5, with D tentatively TRBD1 (6 bases). The CDR3 covers 14 residues. V lost 1 base and J lost 3, with 9 bases in between. Germline values: CDR1 MGHRA, CDR2 YSYEKL. CDR3 amino acids: CASSQVPGEETQYF. The CDR3 DNA reads as TGCGCCAGCAGCCAAGTCCCAGGGGAAGAGACCCAGTACTTC.

This clonotype was observed many times. The chain employs TRBV20-1 and TRBJ2-7; 8 bases match TRBD2. With 4 bases clipped from V and 2 bases from J, the junction kept 1 base outside the gene matches. Germline V gene lookup returns CDR1 DFQATT and CDR2 SNEGSKA (reference sequence). There are 12 residues in the CDR3. CDR3 nucleotide sequence: TGCAGTGCTAAGGGACTAGCCTACGAGCAGTACTTC. Translated, it gives CSAKGLAYEQYF.

This clonotype was seen only a few times. J is TRBJ1-4 and V is TRBV28, with TRBD1 matching 9 bases. Germline assignment: CDR1 MDHEN and CDR2 SYDVKM. This CDR3 region has 14 residues. Trimming took 6 bases from V and 8 from J; bases not matched to a gene: 7. Here the CDR3 reads CASSGQGFREKLFF. The CDR3 nucleotides read TGTGCCAGCAGCGGACAGGGGTTCAGAGAAAAACTGTTTTTT.

This clonotype was seen repeatedly, ten times or more. This rearrangement joins TRBV9 to TRBJ2-5; D not certain. This CDR3 is 14 amino acids long. Trimming took 4 bases from V and 4 from J, leaving 14 bases between them. Germline V gives CDR1 SGDLS, CDR2 YYNGEE. Here the CDR3 DNA reads TGTGCCAGCAGCCCGGAAGGCCTCCGAGAGACCCAGTACTTC. Its protein product is CASSPEGLRETQYF.

This clonotype was observed a handful of times. The chain has TRBV11-2 and TRBJ2-2, with D unresolved. The CDR3 sequence is 12 residues long. Germline V gene lookup returns CDR1 SGHAT and CDR2 FQNNGV. Trimming cost V 2 bases and J 6 bases, with 4 bases left between them. Written as DNA, the CDR3 is TGTGCCAGCAGCTTAAAGCCCGGGGAGCTGTTTTTT. Translating it yields CASSLKPGELFF.

This clonotype showed up many times. The chain employs TRBV5-1 and TRBJ2-7, with 13 bases lining up with TRBD2. The CDR3 sequence is 18 residues long. Germline V gene lookup returns CDR1 SGHRS and CDR2 YFSETQ. Trimming at V came to 1 base and at J to 2 bases, leaving 9 bases not matched to a gene. The CDR3 reads CASSLRGLAGAAPYEQYF. The CDR3 region has the DNA TGCGCCAGCAGCTTGAGAGGACTAGCGGGAGCAGCCCCCTACGAGCAGTACTTC.

V and J are TRBV6-6 and TRBJ2-4; 7 bases map to TRBD2. The CDR3 sequence is 18 residues long. The V segment lost 7 bases and the J segment 6 bases; nucleotides outside the gene matches: 21. Germline V gene data show CDR1 as MNHNY and CDR2 as SVGAGI (reference sequence). The CDR3 spells CASIPLGSERDGRNIQYF. DNA for the CDR3: TGTGCCAGCATCCCTTTGGGGTCCGAGCGGGACGGGCGAAACATTCAGTACTTC.

This sequence joins TRBV24-1 and TRBJ2-3, with TRBD2 identical over 7 bases. The CDR3 extends over 18 amino acids. Unmatched junction bases numbered 15, after V lost 5 bases and J lost 2 bases. Germline V CDR1 and CDR2: KGHDR, SFDVKD. CDR3 in DNA: TGTGCCACCAGTGGTTCCCAGGAGACGGGAGGACCCACAGATACGCAGTATTTT. It is translated as CATSGSQETGGPTDTQYF.

There are a few counts of this clonotype. J is TRBJ1-5 and V is TRBV27, with D perhaps matching TRBD1 (6 bases). V lost 5 bases and J 1 base, leaving 12 bases between the germline ends. This CDR3 has 15 amino acids. In germline, CDR1 is MNHEY, CDR2 SMNVEV (reference sequence). The CDR3 loop is CASSLRGWSNQPQHF. In DNA form, the CDR3 reads TGTGCCAGCAGTCTCAGGGGATGGAGCAATCAGCCCCAGCATTTT.

V usage is TRBV3-1 and J usage is TRBJ2-3; D ambiguous. Looked up from germline, CDR1 is LGHDT and CDR2 is YNNKEL (reference sequence). Trimming stripped 0 bases from V and 3 bases from J, with 10 bases between. The CDR3 loop spans 15 amino acids. DNA for the CDR3: TGTGCCAGCAGCCAAGAGCTTGAAGGAACAGATACGCAGTATTTT. It translates to CASSQELEGTDTQYF.

V gene TRBV20-1 combines with J gene TRBJ1-5, with D tentatively TRBD1 (5 bases). Trimming left V 3 bases short and J 6 bases short, with 15 bases between. In germline, CDR1 is DFQATT, CDR2 SNEGSKA (reference sequence). This CDR3 has 14 residues. The CDR3 coding sequence is TGCAGTGCTAGGGGAGGGGCGAGCGGTCAGCCCCAGCATTTT. Translated, it gives CSARGGASGQPQHF.

This clonotype has more than one count but fewer than ten. The chain links TRBV12-2 to TRBJ1-4; TRBD1, the table's D call, was not compared with the DNA. TRBV12-2 is a pseudogene locus. This CDR3 region has 16 residues. CDR3 protein: CASRRRQGQTNEKLFF. CDR3 DNA sequence: TGTGCAAGTCGCCGACGACAGGGTCAAACTAATGAAAAACTGTTTTTT.

This clonotype was observed a few times. The chain combines TRBV6-2 or TRBV6-3 with TRBJ1-2; TRBD1 agrees at 7 bases. Germline CDR1 reads MNHEY; CDR2 reads SVGEGT. The J segment lost 0 bases and the V segment lost 7 bases, leaving 11 bases of the junction unmatched. The CDR3 length is 16 residues. The CDR3 coding sequence is TGTGCCAGCAACTCAATCCGGGACAGCACTAACTATGGCTACACCTTC. Its protein product is CASNSIRDSTNYGYTF.

This clonotype was detected only a few times. This chain connects TRBV7-2 to TRBJ1-1, with no clear D. The CDR3 runs 14 residues. Germline-derived CDR1 and CDR2 are SGHTA and FQGNSA. Deletions cut 5 bases from V and 3 bases from J, with 13 bases between. CDR3 sequence: CASSQYSGDTEAFF. CDR3 coding DNA: TGTGCCAGCAGCCAGTACTCTGGCGACACTGAAGCTTTCTTT.

This clonotype was counted between two and nine times. CDR3 sequence reads: CAWSGDGQSGAASSYNEQFF. In DNA, the CDR3 is TGTGCCTGGAGCGGCGACGGACAGTCAGGAGCGGCAAGCTCCTACAATGAGCAGTTCTTC. This chain joins TRBV30 and TRBJ2-1; D might be TRBD1 (6 bases). The CDR3 is 20 residues long. V was cut by 3 bases and J by 0 bases, with 27 bases left in between. Germline CDR1 GTSNPN, CDR2 SVGIG (reference sequence).

This clonotype was seen at least ten times. J is TRBJ1-1 and V is TRBV12-3 or TRBV12-4; D is undetermined. V was cut by 3 bases and J by 5 bases, with 13 bases left in between. The CDR3 is 14 residues long. The CDR3 DNA sequence: TGTGCCAGCAGTTTGGCATCCATGGGGACTGAAGCTTTCTTT. This encodes CASSLASMGTEAFF.

This clonotype was recorded many times. J is TRBJ2-3 and V is TRBV5-4; 11 positions match TRBD2. There are 16 residues in the CDR3. The V and J ends lost 0 bases and 3 bases, in that order; junction bases with no gene match: 3. In germline, CDR1 is SGHNT, CDR2 YYREEE (reference sequence). The CDR3 loop reads CASSLVLAGGTDTQYF. The CDR3 nucleotides read TGTGCCAGCAGCTTGGTGCTAGCGGGAGGTACAGATACGCAGTATTTT.

This clonotype was observed at least ten times. J is TRBJ2-3 and V is TRBV20-1, with D unclear. In germline, CDR1 is DFQATT, CDR2 SNEGSKA (reference sequence). The CDR3 extends over 14 amino acids. V was shortened by 0 bases and J by 1 base, with 8 bases between the two germline ends. Written as DNA, the CDR3 is TGCAGTGCTAGAGATGCTAGGGGCACAGATACGCAGTATTTT. Protein: CSARDARGTDTQYF.

This clonotype was counted ten times or more. The chain joins TRBV7-9 to TRBJ2-3, with D possibly TRBD1 on 6 matching bases. Germline CDR1 and CDR2: SEHNR and FQNEAQ (reference sequence). The length of the CDR3 is 16 residues. Trimming stripped 4 bases from V and 1 base from J, with 15 bases between. The CDR3 loop reads CASSSGPGGRTDTQYF. CDR3 nucleotide sequence: TGTGCCAGCAGCTCGGGCCCTGGGGGCCGCACAGATACGCAGTATTTT.

Of note for this clonotype: An end of the junction does not agree with germline; a read error may underlie this. This chain uses TRBV12-3 or TRBV12-4 with TRBJ2-5; D could derive from TRBD1 or TRBD2 (6 bases each). There are 12 residues in the CDR3. The CDR3 bases are TGTGCCAGCAGGGGGGGCCGAGAGACCCGGTACTTC. Protein sequence: CASRGGRETRYF.

There are many counts of this clonotype. This chain joins TRBV29-1 and TRBJ2-2, with 8 bases identical to TRBD1. The length of the CDR3 is 16 residues. The V gene's germline CDR1 is SQVTM and CDR2 ANQGSEA. The V segment lost 0 bases and the J segment 3 bases; nucleotides outside the gene matches: 6. This chain's CDR3 is CSVEDQEQGDTGELFF. Here the CDR3 DNA reads TGCAGCGTTGAAGATCAGGAACAGGGGGACACCGGGGAGCTGTTTTTT.

This clonotype was seen ten or more times. V gene TRBV28 combines with J gene TRBJ1-5; 10 bases are a match to TRBD1. Germline CDR1 reads MDHEN; CDR2 reads SYDVKM. V gave up 8 bases and J gave up 4 bases; unmatched junction bases: 2. The CDR3 covers 13 residues. The CDR3 bases are TGTGCCAGCGAGGACAGGGGGAATCAGCCCCAGCATTTT. Translation: CASEDRGNQPQHF.